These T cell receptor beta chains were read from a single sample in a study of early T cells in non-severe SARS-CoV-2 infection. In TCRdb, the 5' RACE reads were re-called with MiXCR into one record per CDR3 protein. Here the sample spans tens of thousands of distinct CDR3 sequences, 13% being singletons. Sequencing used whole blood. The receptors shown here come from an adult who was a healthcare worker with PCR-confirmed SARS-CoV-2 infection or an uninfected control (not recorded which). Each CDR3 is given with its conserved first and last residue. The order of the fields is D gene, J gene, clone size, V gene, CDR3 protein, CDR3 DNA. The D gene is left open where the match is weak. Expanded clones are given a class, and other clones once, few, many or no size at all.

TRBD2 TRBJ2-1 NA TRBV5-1 CASSFSGGEQFF TGCGCCAGCAGCTTTAGCGGGGGTGAGCAGTTCTTC
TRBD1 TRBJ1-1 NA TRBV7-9 CASSMGTGVVNTEAFF TGTGCCAGCAGCATGGGGACAGGGGTTGTGAACACTGAAGCTTTCTTT
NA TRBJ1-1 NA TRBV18 CASSPHQGTEAFF TGTGCCAGCTCACCACATCAGGGGACTGAAGCTTTCTTT
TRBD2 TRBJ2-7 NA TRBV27 CASSLQASGAYEQYF TGTGCCAGCAGTTTACAGGCTAGCGGGGCCTACGAGCAGTACTTC
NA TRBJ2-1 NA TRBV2 CASRDGTLTYNEQFF TGTGCCAGCAGGGATGGGACACTAACCTACAATGAGCAGTTCTTC
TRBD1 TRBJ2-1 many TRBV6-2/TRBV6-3 CASSYSPGQQHNEQFF TGTGCCAGCAGTTACTCCCCGGGACAGCAACACAATGAGCAGTTCTTC
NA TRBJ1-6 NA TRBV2 CASSQQKYSSYNSPLHF TGTGCCAGCAGTCAACAGAAATACAGCTCCTATAATTCACCCCTCCACTTT
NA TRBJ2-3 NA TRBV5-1 CASSLEDWRADTQYF TGCGCCAGCAGCTTGGAAGACTGGAGGGCAGATACGCAGTATTTT
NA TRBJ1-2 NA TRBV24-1 CATWDGNYGYTF TGTGCCACCTGGGACGGGAACTATGGCTACACCTTC
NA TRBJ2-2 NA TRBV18 CASSPERQITGELFF TGTGCCAGCTCACCCGAGAGACAGATCACCGGGGAGCTGTTTTTT
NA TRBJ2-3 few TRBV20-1 CSARGDPRGPTDTQYF TGCAGTGCTAGAGGGGACCCCCGCGGTCCCACAGATACGCAGTATTTT
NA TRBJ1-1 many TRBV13 CASSLGAGAPEAFF TGTGCCAGCAGCTTAGGGGCCGGGGCGCCTGAAGCTTTCTTT
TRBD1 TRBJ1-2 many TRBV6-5 CASSYGTGGGGGYTF TGTGCCAGCAGTTATGGGACAGGGGGAGGCGGCGGCTACACCTTC
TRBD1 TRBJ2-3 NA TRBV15 CATSRDLGTGSTDTQYF TGTGCCACCAGCAGAGATTTGGGGACAGGGAGCACAGATACGCAGTATTTT
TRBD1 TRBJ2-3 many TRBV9 CASSGQGRLADTQYF TGTGCCAGCAGCGGACAGGGACGGCTGGCAGATACGCAGTATTTT
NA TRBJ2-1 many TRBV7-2 CASSLASRSGNEQFF TGTGCCAGCAGCTTAGCGTCTCGTTCGGGCAATGAGCAGTTCTTC
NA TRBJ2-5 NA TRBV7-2 CASSSGTVTQYF TGTGCCAGCAGCTCCGGAACAGTGACCCAGTACTTC
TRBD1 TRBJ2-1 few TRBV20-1 CSAVSQGDEQFF TGCAGTGCCGTTTCCCAGGGGGATGAGCAGTTCTTC
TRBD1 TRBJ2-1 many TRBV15 CATSSEGQSYNEQFF TGTGCCACCAGCAGTGAGGGACAGTCCTACAATGAGCAGTTCTTC
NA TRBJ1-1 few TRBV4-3 CASSQERRMNTEAFF TGCGCCAGCAGCCAAGAGAGGCGGATGAACACTGAAGCTTTCTTT
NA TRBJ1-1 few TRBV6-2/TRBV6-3 CASRLSENTEAFF TGTGCCAGCAGATTGTCAGAGAACACTGAAGCTTTCTTT
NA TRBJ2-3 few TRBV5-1 CASSLEGDPTDTQYF TGCGCCAGCAGCTTGGAAGGGGACCCCACAGATACGCAGTATTTT
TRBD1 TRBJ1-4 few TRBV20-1 CSARDQWGRGLTTNEKLFF TGCAGTGCTAGAGATCAGTGGGGCAGGGGGCTTACAACTAATGAAAAACTGTTTTTT
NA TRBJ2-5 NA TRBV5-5 CASSLSVQETQYF TGTGCCAGCAGCTTGAGTGTCCAGGAGACCCAGTACTTC
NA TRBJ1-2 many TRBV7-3 CASSPNNAGDGYTF TGTGCCAGCAGCCCTAACAACGCAGGGGATGGCTACACCTTC
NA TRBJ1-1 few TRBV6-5 CASSYGRVGNTEAFF TGTGCCAGCAGTTACGGAAGAGTGGGCAACACTGAAGCTTTCTTT
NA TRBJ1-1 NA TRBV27 CASSLRNRIPEAFF TGTGCCAGCAGTTTACGAAACCGGATCCCTGAAGCTTTCTTT
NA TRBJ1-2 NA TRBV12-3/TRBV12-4 CASSPGLTAYGYTF TGTGCCAGCAGTCCGGGCCTGACAGCCTATGGCTACACCTTC
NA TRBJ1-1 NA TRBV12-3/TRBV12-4 CASSSMPRDTEAFF TGTGCCAGCAGTTCCATGCCCCGGGACACTGAAGCTTTCTTT
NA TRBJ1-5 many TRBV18 CASSPIQGGKPQHF TGTGCCAGCTCACCCATACAGGGTGGGAAGCCCCAGCATTTT
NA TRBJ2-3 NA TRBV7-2 CASSLGHAGSDTQYF TGTGCCAGCAGCTTAGGCCACGCAGGGTCAGATACGCAGTATTTT
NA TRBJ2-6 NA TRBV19 CASSRSSGANVLTF TGTGCCAGTAGTAGATCATCTGGGGCCAACGTCCTGACTTTC
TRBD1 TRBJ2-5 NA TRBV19 CATETTGPQETQYF TGTGCCACCGAGACGACAGGGCCCCAAGAGACCCAGTACTTC
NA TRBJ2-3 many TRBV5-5 CASSLTGFGTDTQYF TGTGCCAGCAGCTTGACCGGGTTTGGCACAGATACGCAGTATTTT
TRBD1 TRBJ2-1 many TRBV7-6 CASSAGTGGADYNEQFF TGTGCCAGCAGCGCCGGGACAGGGGGCGCGGACTACAATGAGCAGTTCTTC
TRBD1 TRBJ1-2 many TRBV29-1 CSVADRGDGYTF TGCAGCGTTGCCGACAGGGGGGATGGCTACACCTTC
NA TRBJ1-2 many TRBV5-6 CASSLARNYGYTF TGTGCCAGCAGCTTGGCCAGGAACTATGGCTACACCTTC
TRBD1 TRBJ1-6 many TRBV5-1 CASSPGRDSNSPLHF TGCGCCAGCAGCCCAGGAAGGGACAGTAATTCACCCCTCCACTTT
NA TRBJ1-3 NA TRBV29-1 CSVVGRMTGNTIYF TGCAGCGTTGTAGGCAGGATGACTGGAAACACCATATATTTT
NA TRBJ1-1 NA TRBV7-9 CASSLLSGDTEAFF TGTGCCAGCAGCTTATTGAGTGGGGACACTGAAGCTTTCTTT
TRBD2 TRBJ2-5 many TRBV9 CASSVAGTSGETQYF TGTGCCAGCAGCGTAGCCGGGACTAGTGGAGAGACCCAGTACTTC
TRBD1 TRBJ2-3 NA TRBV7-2 CASSLYSGTGRDTQYF TGTGCCAGCAGCCTTTACTCCGGGACAGGGCGCGATACGCAGTATTTT
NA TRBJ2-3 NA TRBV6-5 CASSYSAGVDTQYF TGTGCCAGCAGTTATAGTGCCGGGGTAGATACGCAGTATTTT